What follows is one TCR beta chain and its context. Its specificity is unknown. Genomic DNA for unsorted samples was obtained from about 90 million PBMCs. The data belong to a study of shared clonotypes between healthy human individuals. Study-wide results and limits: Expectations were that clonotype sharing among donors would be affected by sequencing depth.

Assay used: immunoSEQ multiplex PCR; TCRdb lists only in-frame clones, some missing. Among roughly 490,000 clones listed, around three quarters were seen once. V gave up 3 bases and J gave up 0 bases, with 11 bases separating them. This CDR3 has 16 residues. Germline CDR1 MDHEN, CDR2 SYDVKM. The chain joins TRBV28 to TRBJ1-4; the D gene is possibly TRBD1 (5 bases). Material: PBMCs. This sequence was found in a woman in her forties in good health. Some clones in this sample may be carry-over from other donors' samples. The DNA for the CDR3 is TGTGCCAGCAGTTTGGCAGGGAAATCAACTAATGAAAAACTGTTTTTT. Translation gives CASSLAGKSTNEKLFF.